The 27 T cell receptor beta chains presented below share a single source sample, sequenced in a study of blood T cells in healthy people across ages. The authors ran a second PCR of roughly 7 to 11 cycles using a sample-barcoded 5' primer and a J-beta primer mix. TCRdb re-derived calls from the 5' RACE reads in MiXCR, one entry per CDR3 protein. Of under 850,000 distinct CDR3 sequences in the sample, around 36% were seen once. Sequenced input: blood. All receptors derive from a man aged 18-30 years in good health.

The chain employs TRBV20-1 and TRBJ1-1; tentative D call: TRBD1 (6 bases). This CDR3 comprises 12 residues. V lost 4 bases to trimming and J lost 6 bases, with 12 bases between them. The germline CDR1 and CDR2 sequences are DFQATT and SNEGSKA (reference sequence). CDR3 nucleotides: TGCAGTGCTATGGGGGCTAACGCTGAAGCTTTCTTT. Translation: CSAMGANAEAFF.

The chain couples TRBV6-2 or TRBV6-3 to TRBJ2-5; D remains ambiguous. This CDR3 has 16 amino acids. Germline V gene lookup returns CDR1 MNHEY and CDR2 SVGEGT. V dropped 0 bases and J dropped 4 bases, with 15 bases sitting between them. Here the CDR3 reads CASSYSSDANTETQYF. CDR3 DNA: TGTGCCAGCAGTTACTCCTCGGACGCAAACACAGAGACCCAGTACTTC.

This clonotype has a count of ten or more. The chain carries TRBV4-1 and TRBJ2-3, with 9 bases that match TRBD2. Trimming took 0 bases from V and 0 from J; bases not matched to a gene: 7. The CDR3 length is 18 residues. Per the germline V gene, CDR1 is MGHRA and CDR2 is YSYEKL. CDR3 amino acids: CASSQDPQRGVSTDTQYF. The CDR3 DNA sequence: TGCGCCAGCAGCCAAGATCCCCAGCGGGGGGTTAGCACAGATACGCAGTATTTT.

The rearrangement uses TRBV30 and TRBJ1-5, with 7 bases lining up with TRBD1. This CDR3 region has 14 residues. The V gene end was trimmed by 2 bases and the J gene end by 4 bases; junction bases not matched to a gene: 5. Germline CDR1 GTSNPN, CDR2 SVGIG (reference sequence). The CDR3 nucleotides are TGTGCCTGGAGTACCGGGACAGAAAATCAGCCCCAGCATTTT. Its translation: CAWSTGTENQPQHF.

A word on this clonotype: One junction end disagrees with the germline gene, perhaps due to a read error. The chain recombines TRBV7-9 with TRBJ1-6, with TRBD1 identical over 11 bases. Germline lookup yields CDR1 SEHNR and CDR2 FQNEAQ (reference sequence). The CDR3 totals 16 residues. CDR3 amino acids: CASSSTRDRGNLPLHF. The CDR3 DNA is TGTGCCAGCAGTTCTACCCGGGACAGGGGGAATTTACCCCTCCACTTT.

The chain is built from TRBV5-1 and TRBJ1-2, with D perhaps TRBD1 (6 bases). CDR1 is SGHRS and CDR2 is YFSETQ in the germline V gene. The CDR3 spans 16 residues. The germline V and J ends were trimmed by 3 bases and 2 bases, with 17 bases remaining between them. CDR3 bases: TGCGCCAGCAGCTCCAGGGGTGGGGCACCGAACTATGGCTACACCTTC. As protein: CASSSRGGAPNYGYTF.

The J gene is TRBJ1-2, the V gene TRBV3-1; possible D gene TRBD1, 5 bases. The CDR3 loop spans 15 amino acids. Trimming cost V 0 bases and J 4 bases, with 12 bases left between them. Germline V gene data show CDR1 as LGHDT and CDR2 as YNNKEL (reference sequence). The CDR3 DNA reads TGTGCCAGCAGCCAAGATCTATCGACAGTCTATGGCTACACCTTC. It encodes CASSQDLSTVYGYTF.

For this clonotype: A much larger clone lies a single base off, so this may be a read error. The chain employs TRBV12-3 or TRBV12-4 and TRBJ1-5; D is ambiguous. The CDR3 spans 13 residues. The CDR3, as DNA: TGTGCCAGCAGTCCCTTTAGCGATCAGCCCCAGCATTTT. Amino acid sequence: CASSPFSDQPQHF.

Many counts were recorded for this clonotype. The CDR3 nucleotides read TGTGCCAGCAGTGGATACTCCGGGTTCCAAGAGACCCAGTACTTC. Translating it yields CASSGYSGFQETQYF. This chain connects TRBV9 to TRBJ2-5, with unresolved D. With 5 bases removed from V and 1 base from J, the gap between germline ends came to 15 bases. The CDR3 spans 15 residues. Germline V gene sequence: CDR1 SGDLS, CDR2 YYNGEE.

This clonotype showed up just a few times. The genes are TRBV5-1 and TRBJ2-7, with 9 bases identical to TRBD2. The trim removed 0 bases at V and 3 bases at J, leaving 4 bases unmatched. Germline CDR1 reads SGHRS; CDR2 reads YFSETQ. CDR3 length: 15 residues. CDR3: CASSLEPAGGYEQYF. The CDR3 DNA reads TGCGCCAGCAGCTTGGAACCAGCGGGGGGCTACGAGCAGTACTTC.

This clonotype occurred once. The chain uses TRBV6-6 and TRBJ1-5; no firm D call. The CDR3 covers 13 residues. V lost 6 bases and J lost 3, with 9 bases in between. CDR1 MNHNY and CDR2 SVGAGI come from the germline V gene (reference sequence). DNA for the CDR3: TGTGCCAGCAGCCCTAGGTACAATCAGCCCCAGCATTTT. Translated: CASSPRYNQPQHF.

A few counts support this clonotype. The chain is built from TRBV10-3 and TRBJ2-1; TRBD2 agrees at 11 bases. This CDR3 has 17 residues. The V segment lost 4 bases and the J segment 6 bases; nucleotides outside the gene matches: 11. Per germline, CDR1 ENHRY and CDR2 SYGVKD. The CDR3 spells CAISGPVAGGPGNEQFF. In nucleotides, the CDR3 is TGTGCCATCAGTGGTCCGGTAGCGGGGGGGCCCGGCAATGAGCAGTTCTTC.

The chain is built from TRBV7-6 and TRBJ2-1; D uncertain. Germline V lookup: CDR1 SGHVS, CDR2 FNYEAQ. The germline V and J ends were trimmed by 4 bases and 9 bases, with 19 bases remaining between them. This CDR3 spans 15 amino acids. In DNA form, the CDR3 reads TGTGCCAGCAGCTCTCCATCCATTAGTAGCACTGAGCAGTTCTTC. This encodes CASSSPSISSTEQFF.

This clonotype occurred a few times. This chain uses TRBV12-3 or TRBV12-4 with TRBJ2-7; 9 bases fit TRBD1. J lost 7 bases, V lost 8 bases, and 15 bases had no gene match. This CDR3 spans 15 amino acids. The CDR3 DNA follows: TGTGCCAGCTCTGAGGGACAGGGCGCCTACAATGAGCAGTACTTC. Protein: CASSEGQGAYNEQYF.

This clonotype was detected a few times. DNA of the CDR3: TGTGCCAGCACCAAGCGGGACTTCACAGATACGCAGTATTTT. It yields the protein CASTKRDFTDTQYF. This rearrangement joins TRBV25-1 to TRBJ2-3; TRBD2 agrees at 7 bases. The CDR3 contains 14 residues. Per the germline V gene, CDR1 is MGHDK and CDR2 is SYGVNS. J lost 2 bases, V lost 7 bases, and 6 bases had no gene match.

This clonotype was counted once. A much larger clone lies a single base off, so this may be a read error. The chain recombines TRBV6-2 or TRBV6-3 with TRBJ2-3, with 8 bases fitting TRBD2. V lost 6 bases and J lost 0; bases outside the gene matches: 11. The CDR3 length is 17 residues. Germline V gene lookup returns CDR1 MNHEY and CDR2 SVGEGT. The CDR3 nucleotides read TGTGCCAGCAGCCGAGGACTAGCCGTAAGGAGCACAGATACGCAGTATTTT. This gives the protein CASSRGLAVRSTDTQYF.

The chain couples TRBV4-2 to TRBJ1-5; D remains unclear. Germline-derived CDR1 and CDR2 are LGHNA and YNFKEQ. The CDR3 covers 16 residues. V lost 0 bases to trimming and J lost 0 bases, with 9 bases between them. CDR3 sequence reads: CASSQEVVNSNQPQHF. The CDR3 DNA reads TGTGCCAGCAGCCAAGAGGTAGTTAATAGCAATCAGCCCCAGCATTTT.

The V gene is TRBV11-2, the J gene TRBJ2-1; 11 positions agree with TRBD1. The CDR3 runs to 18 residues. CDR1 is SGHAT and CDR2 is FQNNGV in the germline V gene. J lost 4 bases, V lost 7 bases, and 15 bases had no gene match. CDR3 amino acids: CASIPLIPGTGGYNEQFF. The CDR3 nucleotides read TGTGCCAGCATCCCGCTTATTCCCGGGACAGGGGGTTACAATGAGCAGTTCTTC.

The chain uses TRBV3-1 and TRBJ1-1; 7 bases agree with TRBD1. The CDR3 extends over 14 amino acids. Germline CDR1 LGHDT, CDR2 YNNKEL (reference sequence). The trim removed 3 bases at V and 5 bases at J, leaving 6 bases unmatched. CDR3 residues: CASSQTSRGTEAFF. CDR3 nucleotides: TGTGCCAGCAGCCAGACATCCAGGGGGACTGAAGCTTTCTTT.

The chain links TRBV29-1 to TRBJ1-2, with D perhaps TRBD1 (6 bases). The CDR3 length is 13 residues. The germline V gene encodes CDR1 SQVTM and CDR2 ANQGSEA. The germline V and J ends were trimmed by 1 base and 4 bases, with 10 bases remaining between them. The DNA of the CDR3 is TGCAGCGTTGAAGCAGGGGCTGGCTATGGCTACACCTTC. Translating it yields CSVEAGAGYGYTF.

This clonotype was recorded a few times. The CDR3 bases are TGCAGTGGGGGACAGGGCATCAGAGAGACCCAGTTCTTC. Residues: CSGGQGIRETQFF. The chain is built from TRBV20-1 and TRBJ2-1, with 9 bases that match TRBD1. The CDR3 has 13 amino acids. Germline V lookup: CDR1 DFQATT, CDR2 SNEGSKA (reference sequence). V shed 7 bases and J 13 bases; nucleotides not matched to a gene: 14.

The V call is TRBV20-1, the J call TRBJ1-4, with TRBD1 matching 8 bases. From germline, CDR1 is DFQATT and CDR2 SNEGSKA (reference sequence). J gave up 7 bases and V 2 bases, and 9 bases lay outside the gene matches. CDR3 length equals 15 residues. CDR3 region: CSARLRTGTPEKLFF. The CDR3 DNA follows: TGCAGTGCTAGACTGAGGACAGGGACTCCTGAAAAACTGTTTTTT.

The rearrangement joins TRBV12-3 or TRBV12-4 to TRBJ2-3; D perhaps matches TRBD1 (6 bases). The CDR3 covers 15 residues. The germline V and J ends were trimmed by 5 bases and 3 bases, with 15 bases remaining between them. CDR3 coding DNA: TGTGCCAGCAGTGAACAGGGTAGAAGAACAGATACGCAGTATTTT. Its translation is CASSEQGRRTDTQYF.

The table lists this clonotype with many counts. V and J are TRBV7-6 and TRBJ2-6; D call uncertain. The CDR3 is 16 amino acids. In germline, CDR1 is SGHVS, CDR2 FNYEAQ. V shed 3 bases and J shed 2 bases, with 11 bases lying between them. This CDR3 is CASSLLPNTGANVLTF. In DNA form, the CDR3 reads TGTGCCAGCAGCTTGCTCCCGAATACTGGGGCCAACGTCCTGACTTTC.

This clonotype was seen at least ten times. The CDR3 DNA follows: TGTGCCAGCAGCCAAGACAGGGTCCTCAATGAGCAGTTCTTC. This encodes CASSQDRVLNEQFF. This rearrangement joins TRBV2 to TRBJ2-1, with TRBD1 identical over 7 bases. Germline loops: CDR1 SNHLY, CDR2 FYNNEI. With V trimmed by 6 bases and J by 6 bases, 8 bases remained unmatched. The CDR3 is made up of 14 amino acids.

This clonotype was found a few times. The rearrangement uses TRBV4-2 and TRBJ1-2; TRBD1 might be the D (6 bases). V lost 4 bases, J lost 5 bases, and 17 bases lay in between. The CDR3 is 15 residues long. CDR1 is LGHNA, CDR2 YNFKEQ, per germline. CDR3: CASSRQYRVGYGYTF. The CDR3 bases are TGTGCCAGCAGCCGACAGTACAGGGTCGGGTATGGCTACACCTTC.

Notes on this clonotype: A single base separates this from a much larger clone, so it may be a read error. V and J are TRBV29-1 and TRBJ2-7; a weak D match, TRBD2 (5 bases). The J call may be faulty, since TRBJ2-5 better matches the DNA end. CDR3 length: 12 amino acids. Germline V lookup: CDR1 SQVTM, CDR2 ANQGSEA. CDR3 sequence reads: CSVYDERETQYF. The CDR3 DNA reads TGCAGCGTTTACGACGAGCGGGAGACCCAGTACTTC.